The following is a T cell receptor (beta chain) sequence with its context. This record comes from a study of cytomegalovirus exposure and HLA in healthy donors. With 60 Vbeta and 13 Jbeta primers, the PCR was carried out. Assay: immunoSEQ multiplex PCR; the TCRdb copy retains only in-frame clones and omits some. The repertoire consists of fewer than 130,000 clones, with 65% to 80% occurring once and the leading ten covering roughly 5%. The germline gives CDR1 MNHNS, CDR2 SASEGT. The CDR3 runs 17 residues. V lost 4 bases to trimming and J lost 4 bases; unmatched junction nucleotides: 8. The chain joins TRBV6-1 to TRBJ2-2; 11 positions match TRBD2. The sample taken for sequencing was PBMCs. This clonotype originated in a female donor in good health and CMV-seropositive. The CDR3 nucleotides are TGTGCCAGCAGTGTCACCGGGACTAGCGGAGTCACCGGGGAGCTGTTTTTT. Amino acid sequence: CASSVTGTSGVTGELFF.